Each of the 28 T cell receptor beta chains below was sequenced from the same sample in a study of T-cell memory formation after mild COVID-19. TCRdb reanalysed the 5' RACE reads using MiXCR and keeps one entry per CDR3 protein. There are 45,000 to 50,000 distinct CDR3 sequences in the sample; 7.3% occur only once, and 1.4% lies in the top ten. Sequencing was carried out using PBMCs or a T cell subset sorted from them (not recorded which). These receptor sequences come from a young man who had mild COVID-19 (a few samples of this study predate the infection). Cell type and time point are not known.

This clonotype has a count of ten or more. The chain links TRBV30 to TRBJ2-2, with TRBD1 identical over 8 bases. V was pared by 2 bases and J by 6 bases, with 11 bases of the junction left unmatched. CDR1 is GTSNPN, CDR2 SVGIG, per germline (reference sequence). The CDR3 runs to 16 residues. CDR3 protein: CAWSTLQGGGPGELFF. The CDR3 DNA is TGTGCCTGGAGTACCTTACAGGGGGGAGGACCCGGGGAGCTGTTTTTT.

This clonotype has ten or more counts. The CDR3 sequence is CSATGATNEKLFF. The CDR3, as DNA: TGCAGTGCTACAGGGGCAACTAATGAAAAACTGTTTTTT. The chain employs TRBV20-1 and TRBJ1-4; D might be TRBD1 (6 bases). This CDR3 region has 13 residues. Per the germline V gene, CDR1 is DFQATT and CDR2 is SNEGSKA (reference sequence). Trimming took off 4 bases at V and 0 bases at J, with 6 bases between the two ends.

This clonotype was seen at least ten times. This chain joins TRBV7-2 and TRBJ2-5; TRBD2 matches 10 bases. The CDR3 runs 16 residues. CDR1 is SGHTA and CDR2 is FQGNSA in the germline V gene. V was pared by 5 bases and J by 4 bases, with 10 bases of the junction left unmatched. CDR3 nucleotide sequence: TGTGCCAGCAGCCCTGGGCCGGCTAGCGGGGGAGAGACCCAGTACTTC. The encoded protein is CASSPGPASGGETQYF.

This clonotype occurred a few times. The chain recombines TRBV18 with TRBJ2-5, with D possibly matching TRBD2 (7 bases). CDR1 is KGHSH, CDR2 LQKENI, per germline. The CDR3 totals 14 residues. V lost 0 bases and J 4 bases, leaving 9 bases between the germline ends. The CDR3 reads CASSPPGGPETQYF. DNA for the CDR3: TGTGCCAGCTCACCACCGGGGGGGCCAGAGACCCAGTACTTC. Full variable domain (rest looked up from reference TRBV18 and TRBJ2-5): NAGVMQNPRHLVRRRGQEARLRCSPMKGHSHVYWYRQLPEEGLKFMVYLQKENIIDESGMPKERFSAEFPKEGPSILRIQQVVRGDSAAYFCASSPPGGPETQYFGPGTRLLVL.

This clonotype was detected a few times. V usage is TRBV12-3 or TRBV12-4 and J usage is TRBJ1-2; D call uncertain. The V end was cut by 3 bases, the J end by 8 bases, with 10 bases between. The length of the CDR3 is 12 residues. The CDR3 loop reads CASSFRRFGYTF. The DNA for the CDR3 is TGTGCCAGCAGTTTTCGCAGGTTCGGCTACACCTTC.

The rearrangement joins TRBV5-1 to TRBJ1-1; D is perhaps TRBD1 (6 bases). Deletions cut 5 bases from V and 7 bases from J, with 21 bases between. Germline CDR1 and CDR2: SGHRS and YFSETQ. The CDR3 extends over 15 amino acids. CDR3 loop: CASREQGGTQGEAFF. For the CDR3, the DNA is TGCGCCAGCAGAGAACAGGGTGGGACTCAGGGTGAAGCTTTCTTT. Full variable domain (rest looked up from reference TRBV5-1 and TRBJ1-1): KAGVTQTPRYLIKTRGQQVTLSCSPISGHRSVSWYQQTPGQGLQFLFEYFSETQRNKGNFPGRFSGRQFSNSRSEMNVSTLELGDSALYLCASREQGGTQGEAFFGQGTRLTVV.

This clonotype was observed a single time. The rearrangement links TRBV28 to TRBJ1-2; D gene unclear. The CDR3 extends over 12 amino acids. Trimming stripped 7 bases from V and 8 bases from J, with 14 bases between. Germline CDR1 reads MDHEN; CDR2 reads SYDVKM. CDR3 coding DNA: TGTGCCAGCACCGCGGTCGATAGGGGCTACACCTTC. Protein sequence: CASTAVDRGYTF.

This clonotype was recorded many times. The rearrangement joins TRBV7-2 to TRBJ2-1, with 11 bases matching TRBD2. The CDR3 totals 14 residues. V trimming: 1 base; J trimming: 12 bases; junction bases outside the gene matches: 5. Germline CDR1 SGHTA, CDR2 FQGNSA. This CDR3 is CASSLGSGGAGQFF. CDR3 nucleotides: TGTGCCAGCAGCTTAGGTAGCGGGGGGGCTGGGCAGTTCTTC.

This clonotype showed up many times. The rearrangement joins TRBV7-9 to TRBJ2-3; a weak D match, TRBD1 (5 bases). The CDR3 has 13 residues. Germline CDR1 and CDR2: SEHNR and FQNEAQ (reference sequence). The V gene lost 2 bases and the J gene lost 3 bases, with 6 bases spanning the gap. The DNA for the CDR3 is TGTGCCAGCAGCTTACAGGGAACAGATACGCAGTATTTT. Translating gives CASSLQGTDTQYF.

The CDR3 sequence: CASSLDVSGANVLTF. The CDR3 DNA reads TGTGCCAGCAGCTTGGATGTCTCTGGGGCCAACGTCCTGACTTTC. This chain uses TRBV5-4 with TRBJ2-6; D is ambiguous. The V gene lost 0 bases and the J gene lost 0 bases, with 4 bases spanning the gap. Germline-derived CDR1 and CDR2 are SGHNT and YYREEE (reference sequence). The CDR3 loop spans 15 amino acids.

This clonotype was observed a handful of times. The chain uses TRBV29-1 and TRBJ1-1, with 7 bases identical to TRBD1. The CDR3 sequence is 13 residues long. In germline, CDR1 is SQVTM, CDR2 ANQGSEA. The V and J ends lost 8 bases and 0 bases, in that order; junction bases with no gene match: 6. CDR3 DNA: TGCAGCATAAAGGGACAGCTGAACACTGAAGCTTTCTTT. Translating it yields CSIKGQLNTEAFF.

This clonotype was counted between two and nine times. V and J are TRBV12-3 or TRBV12-4 and TRBJ1-4; D is possibly TRBD1 (5 bases). The germline V and J ends were trimmed by 10 bases and 5 bases, with 8 bases remaining between them. The CDR3 has 11 residues. CDR3 region: CATRQNEKLFF. The CDR3 DNA is TGTGCCACTCGACAGAATGAAAAACTGTTTTTT.

At least ten counts were recorded for this clonotype. CDR3: CASSLDGRGDEQFF. For the CDR3, the DNA is TGCGCCAGCAGCTTGGATGGCAGGGGGGATGAGCAGTTCTTC. V is TRBV5-1 and J is TRBJ2-1; D perhaps matches TRBD1 (7 bases). Germline values: CDR1 SGHRS, CDR2 YFSETQ. This CDR3 spans 14 amino acids. Trimming stripped 0 bases from V and 8 bases from J, with 12 bases between.

The sample holds a few counts of this clonotype. V gene TRBV4-1 combines with J gene TRBJ2-3, with a possible D match to TRBD2 (5 bases). Looked up from germline, CDR1 is MGHRA and CDR2 is YSYEKL. The V gene lost 7 bases and the J gene lost 4 bases, with 12 bases spanning the gap. The CDR3 is 13 residues long. Here the CDR3 DNA reads TGCGCCAGCACCCTCCCGGGGTCAGATACGCAGTATTTT. The encoded protein is CASTLPGSDTQYF.

This clonotype was counted only a few times. The chain recombines TRBV5-4 with TRBJ1-1; D unresolved. The CDR3 totals 13 residues. V gave up 5 bases and J gave up 1 base, with 9 bases separating them. Germline V gives CDR1 SGHNT, CDR2 YYREEE (reference sequence). CDR3 DNA: TGTGCCAGCAGTCTAGATCCGAACACTGAAGCTTTCTTT. Residues: CASSLDPNTEAFF.

V and J are TRBV18 and TRBJ2-1, with 9 bases aligning to TRBD2. The J segment lost 6 bases and the V segment lost 1 base, leaving 7 bases of the junction unmatched. Germline CDR1 reads KGHSH; CDR2 reads LQKENI. The length of the CDR3 is 16 residues. In nucleotides, the CDR3 is TGTGCCAGCTCACCACGACGGCGGGGGGGCATCAATGAGCAGTTCTTC. It is translated as CASSPRRRGGINEQFF.

The chain links TRBV15 to TRBJ1-5; D not certain. V dropped 0 bases and J dropped 2 bases, with 11 bases sitting between them. CDR1 and CDR2 (germline): LNHNV, YYDKDF (reference sequence). CDR3 length: 16 amino acids. DNA of the CDR3: TGTGCCACCAGCAGAGATCCCACCGTCGGCAATCAGCCCCAGCATTTT. This sequence encodes CATSRDPTVGNQPQHF.

This clonotype was counted only a few times. The chain carries TRBV7-9 and TRBJ2-5; D possibly corresponds to TRBD2 (7 bases). Trimming stripped 5 bases from V and 5 bases from J, with 21 bases between. From germline, CDR1 is SEHNR and CDR2 FQNEAQ (reference sequence). CDR3 length: 16 amino acids. CDR3 amino acids: CASSPARRGPMETQYF. As DNA, the CDR3 is TGTGCCAGCAGCCCCGCGAGGCGGGGGCCGATGGAGACCCAGTACTTC. Full variable domain (missing parts from reference TRBV7-9 and TRBJ2-5): DTGVSQNPRHKITKRGQNVTFRCDPISEHNRLYWYRQTLGQGPEFLTYFQNEAQLEKSRLLSDRFSAERPKGSFSTLEIQRTEQGDSAMYLCASSPARRGPMETQYFGPGTRLLVL.

This clonotype was seen a handful of times. The chain couples TRBV1 to TRBJ2-1; the DNA was not compared with TRBD1, the D call given in the table. TRBV1 is a documented pseudogene. The CDR3 has 15 amino acids. CDR3 amino acids: CTSSLTVRDNNEQFF. DNA for the CDR3: TGCACCAGCAGCCTAACCGTTCGGGACAACAATGAGCAGTTCTTC.

This chain joins TRBV6-5 and TRBJ1-6, with D tentatively TRBD1 (5 bases). Trimming cost V 2 bases and J 7 bases, with 18 bases left between them. The CDR3 has 17 amino acids. Germline V gene data show CDR1 as MNHEY and CDR2 as SVGAGI. CDR3 region: CASSYAVVRGANSPLHF. The CDR3 DNA is TGTGCCAGCAGTTACGCGGTTGTTAGGGGTGCAAATTCACCCCTCCACTTT.

This clonotype has only a few counts. The rearrangement links TRBV10-3 to TRBJ2-1, with 7 nucleotides matching TRBD1. The CDR3 runs to 15 residues. V dropped 3 bases and J dropped 5; count of bases not matched to a gene: 7. CDR1 and CDR2 (germline): ENHRY, SYGVKD. The CDR3 region is CAISEQGLVHNEQFF. The CDR3 nucleotides read TGTGCCATCAGTGAACAGGGGTTAGTCCACAATGAGCAGTTCTTC.

This clonotype was recorded at least ten times. The chain has TRBV4-1 and TRBJ2-1; 10 bases fit TRBD2. The V gene end was trimmed by 7 bases and the J gene end by 4 bases; junction bases not matched to a gene: 4. Germline-derived CDR1 and CDR2 are MGHRA and YSYEKL. This CDR3 is built from 14 residues. In nucleotides, the CDR3 is TGCGCCAGCACCTCAGCGGGGGGGTACAATGAGCAGTTCTTC. This sequence encodes CASTSAGGYNEQFF.

A few counts support this clonotype. The CDR3 DNA is TGTGCCAGCAGTCCAACACCGAACACCGGGGAGCTGTTTTTT. Translated, it gives CASSPTPNTGELFF. The chain carries TRBV12-3 or TRBV12-4 and TRBJ2-2; D ambiguous. The V gene lost 5 bases and the J gene lost 0 bases, with 7 bases spanning the gap. The CDR3 is 14 residues long.

This clonotype was observed once. The chain links TRBV27 to TRBJ2-1, with 8 bases identical to TRBD1. CDR1 and CDR2 from the germline V gene are MNHEY and SMNVEV (reference sequence). The CDR3 sequence is 16 residues long. The trim removed 6 bases at V and 6 bases at J, leaving 13 bases unmatched. The CDR3 is CASSLARTGISNEQFF. The CDR3 region has the DNA TGTGCCAGCAGCTTAGCCCGGACAGGGATCAGCAATGAGCAGTTCTTC.

The V gene is TRBV4-1, the J gene TRBJ2-2; D is unclear. This CDR3 comprises 14 residues. V was trimmed by 4 bases and J by 8 bases, leaving 14 bases between them. Germline V gene sequence: CDR1 MGHRA, CDR2 YSYEKL. The CDR3 DNA reads TGCGCCAGCAGCCCGCTCGACCAGCCAGGGGAGCTGTTTTTT. It yields the protein CASSPLDQPGELFF.

This chain uses TRBV20-1 with TRBJ1-5; 8 bases match TRBD1. Trimming at V came to 5 bases and at J to 11 bases, leaving 11 bases not matched to a gene. This CDR3 comprises 13 residues. Per the germline V gene, CDR1 is DFQATT and CDR2 is SNEGSKA (reference sequence). CDR3 bases: TGCAGTGCTCCACAGGGGGGAGAGGTGGCCCAGCATTTT. Translation gives CSAPQGGEVAQHF.

A few counts support this clonotype. The rearrangement links TRBV5-6 to TRBJ1-5; D gene unclear. In germline, CDR1 is SGHDT, CDR2 YYEEEE. The V end was cut by 0 bases, the J end by 3 bases, with 13 bases between. The CDR3 covers 16 residues. CDR3 amino acids: CASSLAAGTPNQPQHF. The CDR3 bases are TGTGCCAGCAGCTTGGCCGCGGGAACACCCAATCAGCCCCAGCATTTT.

This clonotype was seen only a few times. The V and J genes are TRBV7-9 and TRBJ2-3; TRBD1 matches at 9 bases. Germline V gene data show CDR1 as SEHNR and CDR2 as FQNEAQ (reference sequence). V dropped 3 bases and J dropped 6; count of bases not matched to a gene: 4. The CDR3 totals 14 residues. This chain's CDR3 is CASSFGTGYDTQYF. As DNA, the CDR3 is TGTGCCAGCAGCTTCGGGACAGGGTACGATACGCAGTATTTT.